This section outlines one T cell receptor beta chain sequence together with its context. Its specificity is unknown. Here immunoSEQ multiplex PCR was the method, and the copy in TCRdb shows in-frame clones only, minus some. The sample contains 95,000 to 130,000 clones, around nine tenths of which appear only once. The data were taken from a study of graft-versus-host responses after intestinal transplantation. The wider study: All recipients were transplanted with multivisceral, liver-intestinal, or isolated intestinal grafts. Anti-thymocyte globulin induction was given to all recipients, followed by tacrolimus and steroids for three to four years.

The germline gives CDR1 ENHRY, CDR2 SYGVKD. The germline V and J ends were trimmed by 3 bases and 0 bases, with 12 bases remaining between them. The CDR3 has 17 residues. Study results and limitations: Ileal or blood samples showed some GvH clones first, and such clones were also found in recipient marrow. Peak GvH clone levels in circulation were associated with early post-transplant HvG declines.

This TCR came from a human donor who received an intestinal transplant. The chain has TRBV10-3 and TRBJ2-6; tentatively, D is TRBD1 (5 bases). Here the sequenced sample was unstimulated CD4+ T cells sorted from spleen or lymph node cells, taken before intestinal transplant. CDR3 loop: CAISETGPSSGANVLTF. The CDR3 bases are TGTGCCATCAGTGAAACAGGTCCCTCCTCTGGGGCCAACGTCCTGACTTTC.